This T cell receptor beta chain appears in the sequencing data of a study of blood T cell repertoires in COVID-19. The CDR3 has 16 amino acids. Unmatched junction bases numbered 6, after V lost 0 bases and J lost 6 bases. Per germline, CDR1 WNHNN and CDR2 SYGVQD (reference sequence). TCRdb's table, derived via immunoSEQ multiplex PCR, lists solely in-frame clones and lacks some. This repertoire shows approximately 160,000 clones, 80% found once; its top ten account for about 6%. The specimen sequenced was PBMCs or T cells enriched from blood (not recorded which). J is TRBJ2-2 and V is TRBV10-1, with TRBD2 matching over 8 bases. The TCR originated in a man aged 35 to 55 who had recovered from COVID-19. The CDR3 loop reads CASSESTRGGPGELFF. The CDR3 DNA sequence: TGCGCCAGCAGTGAGTCCACCCGGGGGGGCCCCGGGGAGCTGTTTTTT.